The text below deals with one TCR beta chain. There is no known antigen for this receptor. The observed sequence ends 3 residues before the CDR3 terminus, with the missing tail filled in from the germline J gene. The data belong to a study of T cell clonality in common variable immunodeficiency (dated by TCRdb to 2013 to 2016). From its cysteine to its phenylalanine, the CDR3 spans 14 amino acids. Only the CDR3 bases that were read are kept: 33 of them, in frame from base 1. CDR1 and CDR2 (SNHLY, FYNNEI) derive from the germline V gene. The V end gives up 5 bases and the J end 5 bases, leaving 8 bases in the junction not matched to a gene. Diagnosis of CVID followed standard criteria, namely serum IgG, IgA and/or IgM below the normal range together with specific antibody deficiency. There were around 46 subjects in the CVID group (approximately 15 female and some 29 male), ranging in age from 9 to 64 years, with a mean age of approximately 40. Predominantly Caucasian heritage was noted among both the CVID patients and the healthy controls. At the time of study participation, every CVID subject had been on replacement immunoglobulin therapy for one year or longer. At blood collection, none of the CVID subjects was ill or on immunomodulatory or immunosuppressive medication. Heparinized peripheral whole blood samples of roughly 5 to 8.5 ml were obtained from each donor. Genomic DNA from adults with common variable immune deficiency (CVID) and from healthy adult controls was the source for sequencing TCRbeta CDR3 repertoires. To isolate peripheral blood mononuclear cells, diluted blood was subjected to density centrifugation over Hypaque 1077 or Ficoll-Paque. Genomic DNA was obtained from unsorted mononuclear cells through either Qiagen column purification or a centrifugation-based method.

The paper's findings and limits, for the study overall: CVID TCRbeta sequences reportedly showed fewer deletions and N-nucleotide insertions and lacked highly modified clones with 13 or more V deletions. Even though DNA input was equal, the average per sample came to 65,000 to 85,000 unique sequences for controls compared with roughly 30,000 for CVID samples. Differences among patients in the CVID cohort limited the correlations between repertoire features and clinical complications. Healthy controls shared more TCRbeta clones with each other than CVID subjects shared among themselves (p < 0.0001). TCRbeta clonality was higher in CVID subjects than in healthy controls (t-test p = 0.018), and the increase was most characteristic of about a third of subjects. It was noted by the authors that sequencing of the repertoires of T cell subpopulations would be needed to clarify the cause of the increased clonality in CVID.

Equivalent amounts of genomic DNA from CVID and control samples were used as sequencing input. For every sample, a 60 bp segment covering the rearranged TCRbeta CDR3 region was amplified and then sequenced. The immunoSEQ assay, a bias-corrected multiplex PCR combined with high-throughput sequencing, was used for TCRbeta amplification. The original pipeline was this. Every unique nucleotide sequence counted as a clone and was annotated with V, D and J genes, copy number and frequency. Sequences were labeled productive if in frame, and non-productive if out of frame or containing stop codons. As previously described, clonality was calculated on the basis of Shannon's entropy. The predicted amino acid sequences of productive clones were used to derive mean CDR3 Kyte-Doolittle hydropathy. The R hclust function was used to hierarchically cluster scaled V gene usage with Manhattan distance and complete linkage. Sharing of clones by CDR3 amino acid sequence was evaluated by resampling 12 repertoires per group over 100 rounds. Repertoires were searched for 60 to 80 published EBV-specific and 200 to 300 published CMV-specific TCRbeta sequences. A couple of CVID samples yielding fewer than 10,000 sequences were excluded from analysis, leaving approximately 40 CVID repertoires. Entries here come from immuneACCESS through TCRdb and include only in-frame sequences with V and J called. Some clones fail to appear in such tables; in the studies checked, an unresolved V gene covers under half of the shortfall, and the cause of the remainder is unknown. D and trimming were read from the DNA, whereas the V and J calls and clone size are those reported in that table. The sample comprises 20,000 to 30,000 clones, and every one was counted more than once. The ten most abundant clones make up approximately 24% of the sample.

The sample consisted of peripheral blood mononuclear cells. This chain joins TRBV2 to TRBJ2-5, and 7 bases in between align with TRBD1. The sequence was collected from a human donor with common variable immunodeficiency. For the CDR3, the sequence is CASSLQTGWETQYF. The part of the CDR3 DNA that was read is TGTGCCAGCAGTCTCCAGACAGGGTGGGAGACC.